The clone carrying this TCR beta chain has just a few counts. The sample originates from a study of T cell responses to AZD1222 COVID-19 vaccine. Assay used: immunoSEQ multiplex PCR; TCRdb lists only in-frame clones, some missing. The table lists roughly 150,000 clones, 90% of them singletons. The CDR3 runs to 15 residues. CDR1 and CDR2 from the germline V gene are MGHRA and YSYEKL. V was shortened by 5 bases and J by 1 base, with 14 bases between the two germline ends. The origin of this receptor is an adult who received the AZD1222 COVID-19 vaccine. Sequenced material: peripheral blood, taken 28 days after the second AZD1222 dose. The chain combines TRBV4-1 with TRBJ1-1; D uncertain. Here the CDR3 reads CASSSAGQSNTEAFF. The CDR3 DNA follows: TGCGCCAGCAGCTCCGCTGGGCAGTCGAACACTGAAGCTTTCTTT.